The TCR beta chain described here comes from a study of blood T cell repertoires in COVID-19. At the level of the study: COVID-19 samples from acute and convalescent phases originated in the United States, Italy and Spain. Sample material is recorded as cDNA or gDNA derived from T cells, B-cell-depleted T cells, or PBMCs.

This CDR3 has 13 residues. Looked up from germline, CDR1 is SSHAT and CDR2 is FNYEAQ (reference sequence). Authors' processing steps: Reference gene primer amplification in the assay estimated nucleated cell counts. Sequencing was performed with immunoSEQ multiplex PCR; in TCRdb, only in-frame clones are kept and a portion is missing. The V and J calls and the clone size are those of that table, but D and trimming were determined from the DNA. Seen here are around 260,000 clones, 85% to 90% observed once, and the top ten hold less than 4%. This clone was detected only once. At one end, the junction sequence differs from germline, possibly due to a read error.

The source material was peripheral blood. This TCR was sampled from a man between 18 and 35 years old with active or convalescent COVID-19. The chain recombines TRBV7-7 with TRBJ2-5; no reliable D call. The CDR3 sequence: CASSLSGPETQYF. DNA for the CDR3: TGTGCTAGCAGCTTAAGTGGCCCCGAGACCCAGTACTTC.